This entry features one T cell receptor (beta chain) sequence. The data are from a study of blood T cell repertoires in COVID-19. About the research overall: PBMCs, B-cell-depleted T cells, or T cells were the source of the cDNA or gDNA that made up the material.

Germline CDR1 and CDR2: SGHVS and FQNEAQ. The CDR3 extends over 14 amino acids. V gave up 5 bases and J gave up 7 bases, with 17 bases separating them. Generated by immunoSEQ multiplex PCR, the TCRdb table keeps only in-frame clones and is missing some. Here the sample spans around 120,000 clones, around 79% being singletons. The sequenced sample was peripheral blood. The TCR originated in a man aged 65 to 85 with acute or convalescent COVID-19. The J gene is TRBJ1-1, the V gene TRBV7-8, with a possible D match to TRBD1 (6 bases). Here the CDR3 reads CASSPLLGAGEAFF. The DNA of the CDR3 is TGTGCCAGCAGCCCCTTGTTGGGGGCCGGTGAAGCTTTCTTT.